This TCR beta chain was sequenced during a study of shared clonotypes between healthy human individuals. Study-level points and caveats: In having few donors, the study represented limited genetic and exposure-history diversity. Generation probabilities of non-shared clonotypes were lower (relative to those shared by all four donors).

Produced via immunoSEQ multiplex PCR; TCRdb's table is partial and in-frame only. This table holds about 380,000 clones, 90% to 98% found once. A remark on this clone: The antigen is not known.

Material: memory CD8+ T cells sorted from blood. Regarding subset: CD45RO+ cells pooled with CCR7-negative TemRA cells. This receptor was taken from a man aged 25 to 40 in good health.

This chain's CDR3 is CASSLTAGTHEQYF. The CDR3 nucleotides are TGTGCCAGCAGTTTAACAGCGGGAACTCACGAGCAGTACTTC. V usage is TRBV27 and J usage is TRBJ2-7; 7 positions match TRBD2. The germline CDR1 and CDR2 sequences are MNHEY and SMNVEV (reference sequence). CDR3 length: 14 residues. Unmatched junction bases numbered 6, after V lost 2 bases and J lost 5 bases.